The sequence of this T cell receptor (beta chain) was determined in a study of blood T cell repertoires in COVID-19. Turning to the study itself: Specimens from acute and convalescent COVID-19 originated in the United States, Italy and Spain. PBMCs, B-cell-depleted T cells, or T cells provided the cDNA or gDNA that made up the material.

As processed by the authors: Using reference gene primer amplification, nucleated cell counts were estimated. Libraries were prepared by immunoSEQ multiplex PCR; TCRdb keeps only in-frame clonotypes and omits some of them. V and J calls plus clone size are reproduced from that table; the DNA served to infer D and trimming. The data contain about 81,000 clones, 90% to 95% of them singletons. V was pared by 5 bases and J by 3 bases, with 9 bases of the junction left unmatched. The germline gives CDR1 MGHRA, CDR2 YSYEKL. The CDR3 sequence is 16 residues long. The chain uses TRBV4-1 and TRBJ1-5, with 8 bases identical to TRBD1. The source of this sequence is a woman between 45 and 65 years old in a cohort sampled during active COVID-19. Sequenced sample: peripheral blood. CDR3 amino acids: CASSRTGRIVNQPQHF. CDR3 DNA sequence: TGCGCCAGCAGCAGGACAGGGAGGATCGTCAATCAGCCCCAGCATTTT.